This TCR beta chain is drawn from a study of shared clonotypes between healthy human individuals. The overall study: Three CD4 naive, three CD4 memory, two CD8 naive and one CD8 memory plate were used per donor. Study results and caveats: For naive CD4 cells, roughly 4.8% of clonotypes were shared across a few donors. Clonotypes not shared had lower generation probabilities than those common to all four donors.

V was trimmed by 3 bases and J by 1 base, leaving 9 bases between them. The V gene's germline CDR1 is ENHRY and CDR2 SYGVKD. This CDR3 region has 14 residues. Using immunoSEQ multiplex PCR, the repertoire was profiled, and TCRdb retains in-frame clones only, with some absent. This table holds more than 900,000 clones, approximately 80% found once. Healthy HIV-negative adults without recent acute infections or vaccinations served as donors. In its sample, this clone was seen a few times. What it binds is unknown. Other DNA sequences within the sample encode an identical CDR3. The sequencing input was memory CD4+ T cells from PBMCs. Subset denoted: CD45RA-negative fraction. The V call is TRBV10-3, the J call TRBJ1-1; the D gene is possibly TRBD1 (5 bases). This clonotype originated in a man between 18 and 29 years old in good health. Some clones in this sample may be carry-over from other donors' samples. The CDR3 is CAISELGGNTEAFF. DNA of the CDR3: TGTGCCATCAGTGAACTTGGGGGGAACACTGAAGCTTTCTTT.